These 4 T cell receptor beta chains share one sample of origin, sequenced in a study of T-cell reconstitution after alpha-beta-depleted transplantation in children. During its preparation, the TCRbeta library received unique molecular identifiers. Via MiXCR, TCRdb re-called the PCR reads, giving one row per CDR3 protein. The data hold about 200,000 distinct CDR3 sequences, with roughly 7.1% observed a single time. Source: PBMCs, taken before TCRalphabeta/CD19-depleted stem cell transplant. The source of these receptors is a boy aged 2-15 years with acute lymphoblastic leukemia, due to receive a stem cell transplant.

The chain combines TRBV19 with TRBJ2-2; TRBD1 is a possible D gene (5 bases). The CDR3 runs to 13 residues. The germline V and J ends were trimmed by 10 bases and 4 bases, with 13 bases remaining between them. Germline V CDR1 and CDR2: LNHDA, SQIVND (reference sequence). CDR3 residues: CAIRQFSTGELFF. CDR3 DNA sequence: TGTGCCATACGACAGTTTAGCACCGGGGAGCTGTTTTTT.

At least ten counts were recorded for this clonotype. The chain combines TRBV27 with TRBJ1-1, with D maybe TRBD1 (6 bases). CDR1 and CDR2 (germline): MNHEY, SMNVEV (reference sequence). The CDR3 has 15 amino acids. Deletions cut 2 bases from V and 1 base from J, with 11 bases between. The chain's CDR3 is CASSLTLQGNTEAFF. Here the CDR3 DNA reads TGTGCCAGCAGTTTAACCCTACAGGGGAACACTGAAGCTTTCTTT.

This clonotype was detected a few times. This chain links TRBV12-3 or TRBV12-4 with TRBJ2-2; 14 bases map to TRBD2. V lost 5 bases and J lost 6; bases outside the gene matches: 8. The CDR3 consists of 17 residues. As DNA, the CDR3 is TGTGCCAGCAGTGGGACTAGCGGGGGCTCCCCCCCCGGGGAGCTGTTTTTT. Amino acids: CASSGTSGGSPPGELFF.

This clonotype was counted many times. The chain's CDR3 is CASSVDRETQYF. CDR3 nucleotide sequence: TGTGCCAGCAGTGTGGATCGGGAAACCCAGTACTTC. This sequence joins TRBV6-2 or TRBV6-3 and TRBJ2-5; possible D gene TRBD2, 5 bases. Trimming took off 5 bases at V and 8 bases at J, with 12 bases between the two ends. This CDR3 is 12 amino acids long. The germline CDR1 and CDR2 sequences are MNHEY and SVGEGT.